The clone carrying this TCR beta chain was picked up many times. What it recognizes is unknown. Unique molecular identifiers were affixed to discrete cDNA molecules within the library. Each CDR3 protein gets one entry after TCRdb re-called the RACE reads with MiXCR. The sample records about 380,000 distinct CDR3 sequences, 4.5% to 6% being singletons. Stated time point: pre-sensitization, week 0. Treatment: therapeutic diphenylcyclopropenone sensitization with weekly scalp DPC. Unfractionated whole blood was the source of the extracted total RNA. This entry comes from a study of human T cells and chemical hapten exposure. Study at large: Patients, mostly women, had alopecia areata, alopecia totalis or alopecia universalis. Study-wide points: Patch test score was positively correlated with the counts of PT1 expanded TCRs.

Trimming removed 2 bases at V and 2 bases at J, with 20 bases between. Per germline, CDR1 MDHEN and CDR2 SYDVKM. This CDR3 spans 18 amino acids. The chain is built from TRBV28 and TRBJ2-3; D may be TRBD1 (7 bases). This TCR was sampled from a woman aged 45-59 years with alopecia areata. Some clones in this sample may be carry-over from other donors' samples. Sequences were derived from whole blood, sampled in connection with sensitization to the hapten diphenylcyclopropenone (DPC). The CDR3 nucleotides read TGTGCCAGCAGTTTAATCGCGGGACAGTGGGTTTACACAGATACGCAGTATTTT. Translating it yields CASSLIAGQWVYTDTQYF. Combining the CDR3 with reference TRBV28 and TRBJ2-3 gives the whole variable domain DVKVTQSSRYLVKRTGEKVFLECVQDMDHENMFWYRQDPGLGLRLIYFSYDVKMKEKGDIPEGYSVSREKKERFSLILESASTNQTSMYLCASSLIAGQWVYTDTQYFGPGTRLTVL.